Listed below are T cell receptor beta chains from one sample, sequenced in a study of cytomegalovirus exposure and HLA in healthy donors. Produced via immunoSEQ multiplex PCR; TCRdb's table is partial and in-frame only. Among about 360,000 clones listed, 86% were seen once. The specimen was PBMCs. The source of these receptors is a woman between 18 and 29 years old in good health and CMV-seronegative. Each CDR3 is given with its conserved first and last residue. The order of the fields is clone size, V gene, D gene, J gene, CDR3 DNA, CDR3 protein. A D gene is named only where the DNA matches it firmly. The size entry is marked missing in some rows and otherwise reads once, few, many or a size class.

clone size: -
V gene: TRBV7-9
D gene: -
J gene: TRBJ1-2
CDR3 DNA: TGTGCCAGCAGCTTGGGCGGGAACTTCTATGGCTACACCTTC
CDR3 protein: CASSLGGNFYGYTF

clone size: -
V gene: TRBV29-1
D gene: TRBD1
J gene: TRBJ1-2
CDR3 DNA: TGCAGCGTTGTAGCGGGGACAGCTAACTATGGCTACACCTTC
CDR3 protein: CSVVAGTANYGYTF

clone size: -
V gene: TRBV6-5
D gene: -
J gene: TRBJ2-7
CDR3 DNA: TGTGCCAGCAGTTCACCAGGCCCAGGGGCCTACGAGCAGTACTTC
CDR3 protein: CASSSPGPGAYEQYF

clone size: -
V gene: TRBV28
D gene: TRBD2
J gene: TRBJ2-7
CDR3 DNA: TGTGCCGCGTACGGGACTAGCGGCCCTTACGAGCAGTACTTC
CDR3 protein: CAAYGTSGPYEQYF

clone size: once
V gene: TRBV30
D gene: -
J gene: TRBJ2-7
CDR3 DNA: TGTGCCTGGAGTACCAACACTTACAGCTACGAGCAGTACTTC
CDR3 protein: CAWSTNTYSYEQYF

clone size: -
V gene: TRBV27
D gene: -
J gene: TRBJ2-1
CDR3 DNA: TGTGCCAGCAATCCGGACAGCTCCTACAATGAGCAGTTCTTC
CDR3 protein: CASNPDSSYNEQFF

clone size: -
V gene: TRBV6-5
D gene: TRBD2
J gene: TRBJ2-7
CDR3 DNA: TGTGCCAGCAGCCCACTGGCGGGGGGGCCCAACGAGCAGTACTTC
CDR3 protein: CASSPLAGGPNEQYF

clone size: -
V gene: TRBV14
D gene: TRBD2
J gene: TRBJ2-1
CDR3 DNA: TGTGCCAGCAGCCAGGAAGCGGGGGCCGCGCTAGAAGGGGAGCAGTTCTTC
CDR3 protein: CASSQEAGAALEGEQFF

clone size: once
V gene: TRBV19
D gene: TRBD1
J gene: TRBJ1-2
CDR3 DNA: TGTGCCAGTAGACCGGACAGGGGGCCCCCTAACTATGGCTACACCTTC
CDR3 protein: CASRPDRGPPNYGYTF

clone size: -
V gene: TRBV27
D gene: TRBD2
J gene: TRBJ2-3
CDR3 DNA: TGTGCCAGCAGTCCCTTAGCGGGGGGGCCAACAGATACGCAGTATTTT
CDR3 protein: CASSPLAGGPTDTQYF

clone size: -
V gene: TRBV7-9
D gene: -
J gene: TRBJ1-6
CDR3 DNA: TGTGCCAGCAGCTTAGCTGCGGGAAGCTCCTATAATTCACCCCTCCACTTT
CDR3 protein: CASSLAAGSSYNSPLHF

clone size: -
V gene: TRBV28
D gene: TRBD2
J gene: TRBJ2-7
CDR3 DNA: TGTGCCAGCAGTCTAGTAGCGGGAGGGCCAGGGTACGAGCAGTACTTC
CDR3 protein: CASSLVAGGPGYEQYF

clone size: -
V gene: TRBV7-2
D gene: TRBD1
J gene: TRBJ2-3
CDR3 DNA: TGTGCCAGCAGCTGGGGGACAGGGAGATATTTT
CDR3 protein: CASSWGTGRYF

clone size: -
V gene: TRBV9
D gene: -
J gene: TRBJ1-1
CDR3 DNA: TGTGCCAGCAGCCTAACCGCTTTT
CDR3 protein: CASSLTAF

clone size: -
V gene: TRBV7-2
D gene: -
J gene: TRBJ2-7
CDR3 DNA: TGTGCCAGCAGCCCAGGATTCGGATACGAGCAGTACTTC
CDR3 protein: CASSPGFGYEQYF

clone size: -
V gene: TRBV5-1
D gene: TRBD2
J gene: TRBJ2-3
CDR3 DNA: TGCGCCAGCAGCTTCCACCCCGTTCCCAGCAGCGGGGGAGCTTGGGGCACAGATACGCAGTATTTT
CDR3 protein: CASSFHPVPSSGGAWGTDTQYF

clone size: -
V gene: TRBV28
D gene: -
J gene: TRBJ1-2
CDR3 DNA: TGTGCCAGCAGATCCCCGTCCTATGGCTACACCTTC
CDR3 protein: CASRSPSYGYTF

clone size: few
V gene: TRBV5-4
D gene: TRBD1
J gene: TRBJ2-1
CDR3 DNA: TGTGCCAGCAGCGGAAAGACAGGGTACTCCGGTGAGCAGTTCTTC
CDR3 protein: CASSGKTGYSGEQFF

clone size: -
V gene: TRBV4-1
D gene: -
J gene: TRBJ2-5
CDR3 DNA: TGCGCCAGCAGCCAACTGGCAACGGAGACCCAGTACTTC
CDR3 protein: CASSQLATETQYF

clone size: -
V gene: TRBV5-1
D gene: -
J gene: TRBJ2-3
CDR3 DNA: TGCGCCAGCAGCTTAGCAGGGCAAACAGATACGCAGTATTTT
CDR3 protein: CASSLAGQTDTQYF

clone size: many
V gene: TRBV19
D gene: -
J gene: TRBJ2-1
CDR3 DNA: TGTGCCAGTAGTCAAACCGCTACCTACAATGAGCAGTTCTTC
CDR3 protein: CASSQTATYNEQFF

clone size: -
V gene: TRBV20-1
D gene: -
J gene: TRBJ1-2
CDR3 DNA: TGCAGTGCGAAGAGTGACCCGGGGGACACCTTC
CDR3 protein: CSAKSDPGDTF

clone size: many
V gene: TRBV10-3
D gene: TRBD2
J gene: TRBJ2-7
CDR3 DNA: TGTGCCATCGGGGGTAGCGGGAGCGACTACGAGCAGTACTTC
CDR3 protein: CAIGGSGSDYEQYF

clone size: -
V gene: TRBV6-4
D gene: -
J gene: TRBJ2-3
CDR3 DNA: TGTGCCAGCAGTCGGGAGAGTGCAGATACGCAGTATTTT
CDR3 protein: CASSRESADTQYF

clone size: -
V gene: TRBV28
D gene: TRBD1
J gene: TRBJ1-2
CDR3 DNA: TGTGCCAGCAGCGTAGGGGGACAGGCATATGGCTACACCTTC
CDR3 protein: CASSVGGQAYGYTF

clone size: -
V gene: TRBV13
D gene: -
J gene: TRBJ1-1
CDR3 DNA: TGTGCCAGCAGCTTAGGGCGGTCTGAAGCTTTCTTT
CDR3 protein: CASSLGRSEAFF

clone size: -
V gene: TRBV4-1
D gene: TRBD2
J gene: TRBJ2-3
CDR3 DNA: TGCGCCAGCAGCACGGTGGGCGGGAGCCGAGATACGCAGTATTTT
CDR3 protein: CASSTVGGSRDTQYF